Listed here are 14 T cell receptor beta chains from one sample, sequenced in a study of vaccination effects on CD4 cells after COVID-19. Repertoires were generated with immunoSEQ multiplex PCR, while TCRdb's copy carries only in-frame clones and drops some. The sample carries 30,000 to 45,000 clones, around 80% recorded once. Antigen-specific CD4+ T cells expanded by the ViraFEST assay with viral peptide pools were then sequenced. Researchers isolated CD4+ T cells once approximately ten days of culture had elapsed. Two-dose vaccination with either BNT162b2 or mRNA-1273 was given to the participants. No antigen is known for these receptors. Sequenced material: CD4+ T cells from PBMCs cultured with HCoV-NL63 spike peptides, taken after COVID-19 vaccination. These receptors originate from a human donor who received a COVID-19 vaccine. Some clones in this sample may be carry-over from other donors' samples.

In its sample, this clone was seen a few times. V gene TRBV7-9 combines with J gene TRBJ1-5, with 7 bases lining up with TRBD1. Germline loops: CDR1 SEHNR, CDR2 FQNEAQ (reference sequence). CDR3 length: 12 residues. J gave up 10 bases and V 8 bases, and 8 bases lay outside the gene matches. The CDR3 sequence is CASGSGGNPQHF. The CDR3 bases are TGTGCCAGCGGATCAGGGGGGAACCCCCAGCATTTT.

The chain has TRBV28 and TRBJ1-2; TRBD1 agrees at 7 bases. The germline CDR1 and CDR2 sequences are MDHEN and SYDVKM. CDR3 length: 18 residues. The ends lost 3 bases at V and 4 bases at J; junction bases unmatched: 17. This CDR3 is CASSFPPGVRQGTYGYTF. CDR3 coding DNA: TGTGCCAGCAGTTTTCCCCCTGGGGTGAGACAGGGCACCTATGGCTACACCTTC.

This chain joins TRBV10-1 and TRBJ2-5; D might be TRBD2 (5 bases). The germline V and J ends were trimmed by 0 bases and 1 base, with 6 bases remaining between them. This CDR3 contains 14 residues. The germline gives CDR1 WNHNN, CDR2 SYGVQD (reference sequence). The chain's CDR3 is CASSESLAQETQYF. CDR3 nucleotide sequence: TGCGCCAGCAGTGAGTCCCTAGCCCAAGAGACCCAGTACTTC.

The chain couples TRBV18 to TRBJ1-2; no clear D. The germline V gene has CDR1 KGHSH and CDR2 LQKENI. The CDR3 is 17 amino acids. V dropped 1 base and J dropped 0 bases, with 15 bases sitting between them. The CDR3 is CASSPLQGPLANYGYTF. CDR3 in DNA: TGTGCCAGCTCACCACTACAAGGGCCCCTGGCTAACTATGGCTACACCTTC.

The V gene is TRBV9, the J gene TRBJ1-1; perhaps TRBD1 as D (6 bases). Germline V gene sequence: CDR1 SGDLS, CDR2 YYNGEE. This CDR3 region has 14 residues. V lost 4 bases to trimming and J lost 2 bases, with 12 bases between them. DNA for the CDR3: TGTGCCAGCAGCCCCGGACAGCCTAACACTGAAGCTTTCTTT. Translation: CASSPGQPNTEAFF.

The chain recombines TRBV5-1 with TRBJ2-1; 9 nucleotides align to TRBD2. This CDR3 contains 15 residues. The V gene's germline CDR1 is SGHRS and CDR2 YFSETQ. V lost 6 bases and J lost 2; bases outside the gene matches: 6. The CDR3 sequence is CASNSLAGAYNEQFF. DNA for the CDR3: TGCGCCAGCAACTCATTAGCGGGGGCCTACAATGAGCAGTTCTTC.

CDR3 bases: TGTGCCAGCAGCGAACAGGGTTTCGGTACGCAGTATTTT. It is translated as CASSEQGFGTQYF. The genes are TRBV11-2 and TRBJ2-3; D perhaps matches TRBD1 (6 bases). The V end was cut by 5 bases, the J end by 8 bases, with 14 bases between. CDR1 is SGHAT and CDR2 is FQNNGV in the germline V gene. This CDR3 has 13 residues.

About this clone itself: One junction end disagrees with the germline gene, perhaps due to a read error. The rearrangement joins TRBV4-2 to TRBJ2-5; D call uncertain. CDR3 size: 13 residues. The V gene's germline CDR1 is LGHNA and CDR2 YNFKEQ. The CDR3 region has the DNA TGTGCCAGCAGCTACAGCGTGCAAGGGACCCAGTACTTC. Its translation: CASSYSVQGTQYF.

The chain recombines TRBV7-9 with TRBJ2-1; 10 nucleotides align to TRBD1. The V gene's germline CDR1 is SEHNR and CDR2 FQNEAQ (reference sequence). The CDR3 covers 17 residues. Germline trimming cut 3 bases from V and 5 bases from J; bases unmatched to any gene: 10. Here the CDR3 reads CASSFSATGGLHNEQFF. CDR3 nucleotide sequence: TGTGCCAGCAGCTTTTCGGCGACAGGGGGCTTGCACAATGAGCAGTTCTTC.

The chain uses TRBV29-1 and TRBJ1-1; 7 bases are shared with TRBD1. Germline V lookup: CDR1 SQVTM, CDR2 ANQGSEA. After removal of 3 bases from V and 1 base from J, the junction contained 5 bases not matched to a gene. The CDR3 is made up of 14 amino acids. This chain's CDR3 is CSVDTTGANTEAFF. CDR3 sequence (DNA): TGCAGCGTTGATACCACAGGGGCGAACACTGAAGCTTTCTTT.

This chain connects TRBV21-1 to TRBJ2-3. TRBV21-1 is classified as a pseudogene. There are 13 residues in the CDR3. The CDR3 DNA is TGTGCCAGCTATTTTGAATGGGGAGATACGCAGTATTTT. Encoded protein: CASYFEWGDTQYF.

The chain couples TRBV5-1 to TRBJ2-2; D is perhaps TRBD1 (5 bases). Germline values: CDR1 SGHRS, CDR2 YFSETQ. CDR3 length: 16 amino acids. V was trimmed by 2 bases and J by 1 base, leaving 12 bases between them. This chain's CDR3 is CASSLGHLLNTGELFF. In DNA, the CDR3 is TGCGCCAGCAGCTTAGGACACCTCCTGAACACCGGGGAGCTGTTTTTT.

This chain joins TRBV9 and TRBJ1-4; D remains ambiguous. The CDR3 consists of 16 residues. CDR1 SGDLS and CDR2 YYNGEE come from the germline V gene. The V end lost 4 bases, the J end lost 4 bases, and 17 bases lay between the germline ends. The CDR3, as DNA: TGTGCCAGCAGCCCGAATCGGAGGCAGTATAATGAAAAACTGTTTTTT. Translation gives CASSPNRRQYNEKLFF.

This clone has only a few counts. V and J are TRBV6-2 or TRBV6-3 and TRBJ1-1; D is unclear. CDR1 and CDR2 from the germline V gene are MNHEY and SVGEGT. V was cut by 0 bases and J by 1 base, with 3 bases left in between. The CDR3 has 13 residues. The CDR3 nucleotides read TGTGCCAGCAGTTACTCGCAGAACACTGAAGCTTTCTTT. Translated, it gives CASSYSQNTEAFF.